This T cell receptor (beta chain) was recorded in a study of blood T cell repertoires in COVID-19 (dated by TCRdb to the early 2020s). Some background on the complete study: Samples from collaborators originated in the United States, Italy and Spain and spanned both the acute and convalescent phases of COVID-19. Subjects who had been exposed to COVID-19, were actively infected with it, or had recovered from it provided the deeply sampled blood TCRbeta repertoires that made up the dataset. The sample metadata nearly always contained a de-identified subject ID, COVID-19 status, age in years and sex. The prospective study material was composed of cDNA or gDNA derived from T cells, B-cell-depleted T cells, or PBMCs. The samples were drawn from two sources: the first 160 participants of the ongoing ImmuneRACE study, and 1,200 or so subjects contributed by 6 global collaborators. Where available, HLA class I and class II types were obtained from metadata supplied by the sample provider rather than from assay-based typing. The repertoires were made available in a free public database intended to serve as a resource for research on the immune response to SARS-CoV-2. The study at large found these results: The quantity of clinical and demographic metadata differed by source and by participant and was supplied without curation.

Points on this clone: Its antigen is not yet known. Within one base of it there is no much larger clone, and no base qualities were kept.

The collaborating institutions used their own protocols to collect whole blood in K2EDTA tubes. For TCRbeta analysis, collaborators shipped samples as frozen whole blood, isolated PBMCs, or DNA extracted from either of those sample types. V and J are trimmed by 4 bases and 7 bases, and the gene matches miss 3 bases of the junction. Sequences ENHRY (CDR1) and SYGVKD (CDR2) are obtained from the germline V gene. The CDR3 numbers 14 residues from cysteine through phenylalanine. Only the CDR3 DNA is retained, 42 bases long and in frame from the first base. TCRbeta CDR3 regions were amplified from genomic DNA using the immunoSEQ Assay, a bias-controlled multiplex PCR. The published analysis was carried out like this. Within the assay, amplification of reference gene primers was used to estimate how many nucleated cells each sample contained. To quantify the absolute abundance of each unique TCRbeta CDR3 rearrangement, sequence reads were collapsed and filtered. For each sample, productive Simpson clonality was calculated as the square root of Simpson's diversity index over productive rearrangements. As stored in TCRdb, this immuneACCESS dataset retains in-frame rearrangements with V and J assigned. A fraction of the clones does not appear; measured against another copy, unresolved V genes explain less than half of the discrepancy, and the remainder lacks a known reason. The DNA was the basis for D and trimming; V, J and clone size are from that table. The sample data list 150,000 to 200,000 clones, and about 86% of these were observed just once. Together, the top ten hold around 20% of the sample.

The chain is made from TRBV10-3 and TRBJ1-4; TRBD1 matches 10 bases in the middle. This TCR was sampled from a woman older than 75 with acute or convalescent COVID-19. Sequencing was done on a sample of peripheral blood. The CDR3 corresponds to CAISARDRGEKLFF. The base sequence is TGTGCCATCAGTGCCCGGGACAGGGGTGAAAAACTGTTTTTT.